One TCR beta chain is described in this entry. Its antigen is currently unknown. The data were produced by immunoSEQ multiplex PCR, yet TCRdb's version contains in-frame clones alone and is incomplete. The sample includes 24,000 or so clones, around 70% seen only once; the top ten take about 3.3%. Deletions cut 3 bases from V and 2 bases from J, with 14 bases between. The CDR3 length is 16 residues. The germline V gene encodes CDR1 SGHAT and CDR2 FQNNGV. This record comes from a study of PD-1 blockade in classical Hodgkin lymphoma. Study information: Every 2 weeks, patients got 3 mg/kg intravenous nivolumab.

Following autologous stem cell transplantation, relapse occurred in every patient, and exposure to brentuximab vedotin varied. Overall study findings and caveats: A significant rise in TCR diversity by C4D1 was seen for CD4+ but not CD8+ cells. What drove the repertoire differences, possibly disease activity or prior therapy, has not been defined. Nivolumab initiation under 1 year post-ASCT meant exclusion.

This rearrangement joins TRBV11-2 to TRBJ2-1; tentative D call: TRBD2 (7 bases). The starting material was peripheral blood mononuclear cells (PBMCs), obtained at baseline. This clonotype originated in a human donor with classical Hodgkin lymphoma. In DNA, the CDR3 is TGTGCCAGCAGCTTGTATGCGGGGGACACCTACAATGAGCAGTTCTTC. This translates into CASSLYAGDTYNEQFF.